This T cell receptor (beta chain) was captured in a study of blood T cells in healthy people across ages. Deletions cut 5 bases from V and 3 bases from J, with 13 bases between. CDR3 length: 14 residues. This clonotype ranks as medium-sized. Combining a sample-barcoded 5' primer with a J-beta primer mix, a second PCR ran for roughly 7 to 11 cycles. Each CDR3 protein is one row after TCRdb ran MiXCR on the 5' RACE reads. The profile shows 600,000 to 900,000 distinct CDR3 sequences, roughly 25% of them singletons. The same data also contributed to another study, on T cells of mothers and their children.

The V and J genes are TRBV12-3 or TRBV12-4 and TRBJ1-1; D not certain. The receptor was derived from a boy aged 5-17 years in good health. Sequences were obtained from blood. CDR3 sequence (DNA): TGTGCCAGCAGTCCCGCGGGCGGTTACACTGAAGCTTTCTTT. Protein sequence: CASSPAGGYTEAFF.